These 10 T cell receptor beta chains were all obtained from the same sample, sequenced in a study of shared clonotypes between healthy human individuals. Sequencing used immunoSEQ multiplex PCR; TCRdb keeps in-frame clones, though not all of them. The table shows around 1 million clones, with about three quarters occurring only once. The sample taken for sequencing was memory CD4+ T cells sorted from blood. Noted subset: CD45RA-negative fraction. The source of these receptors is a man aged 18-30 years in good health.

The V gene is TRBV29-1, the J gene TRBJ2-3; no reliable D call. Germline V CDR1 and CDR2: SQVTM, ANQGSEA. The V and J ends lost 1 base and 5 bases respectively, with 10 bases between them. The CDR3 spans 13 residues. This CDR3 reads CSVEAQYRDTQYF. The CDR3 nucleotides read TGCAGCGTTGAAGCCCAATACAGAGATACGCAGTATTTT.

On this clone itself: Being one base from a much bigger clone, this may be a read error. Other DNA sequences of this sample code for an identical CDR3. The V and J genes are TRBV7-2 and TRBJ2-1; 8 bases agree with TRBD1. The CDR3 spans 15 residues. Germline V gives CDR1 SGHTA, CDR2 FQGNSA. V lost 5 bases and J lost 6; bases outside the gene matches: 9. The CDR3 loop reads CASSLGQGAPNEQFF. CDR3 coding DNA: TGTGCCAGCAGCCTAGGACAGGGAGCGCCCAATGAGCAGTTCTTC. Variable domain in full (rest from reference TRBV7-2 and TRBJ2-1): GAGVSQSPSNKVTEKGKDVELRCDPISGHTALYWYRQSLGQGLEFLIYFQGNSAPDKSGLPSDRFSAERTGGSVSTLTIQRTQQEDSAVYLCASSLGQGAPNEQFFGPGTRLTVL.

Details on this clone: Just one base apart from a much larger clone, this may be a read error. This chain joins TRBV28 and TRBJ2-1, with 8 bases fitting TRBD1. The CDR3 loop spans 15 amino acids. Germline V CDR1 and CDR2: MDHEN, SYDVKM. Unmatched junction bases numbered 4, after V lost 4 bases and J lost 2 bases. CDR3 in amino acids: CASSYDRGPYNEQFF. DNA for the CDR3: TGTGCCAGCAGTTATGACAGGGGACCCTACAATGAGCAGTTCTTC.

The DNA of the CDR3 is TGCGCCAGCAGCTTGGAAGGACTAGCGGGACGAAACAATGAGCAGTTCTTC. This gives the protein CASSLEGLAGRNNEQFF. The chain carries TRBV5-1 and TRBJ2-1; 12 bases are shared with TRBD2. The CDR3 is 17 residues long. Germline V gene sequence: CDR1 SGHRS, CDR2 YFSETQ. V lost 0 bases, J lost 5 bases, and 6 bases stayed unmatched.

The V gene is TRBV28, the J gene TRBJ1-6, with D possibly matching TRBD1 (6 bases). With 5 bases removed from V and 7 bases from J, the gap between germline ends came to 15 bases. Germline CDR1 is MDHEN and CDR2 is SYDVKM. The CDR3 is 15 residues long. The CDR3 sequence is CASSVRGTLNSPLHF. CDR3 coding DNA: TGTGCCAGCAGTGTAAGGGGGACGTTAAATTCACCCCTCCACTTT.

In its sample, this clone was seen many times. This chain connects TRBV5-6 to TRBJ2-7, with 9 bases aligning to TRBD1. Germline V gene lookup returns CDR1 SGHDT and CDR2 YYEEEE. The CDR3 is 14 residues long. J was trimmed by 2 bases and V by 7 bases; bases with no gene match: 7. The CDR3 loop reads CASERTGATYEQYF. For the CDR3, the DNA is TGTGCCAGCGAGAGGACAGGGGCAACCTACGAGCAGTACTTC.

This clone has only a few counts. The rearrangement links TRBV4-3 to TRBJ1-6; D ambiguous. V gave up 0 bases and J gave up 10 bases, with 13 bases separating them. The length of the CDR3 is 15 residues. Per the germline V gene, CDR1 is LGHNA and CDR2 is YSLEER. The CDR3 DNA reads as TGCGCCAGCAGCCAAGATATGGGGAAAAGATCACCCCTCCACTTT. Encoded protein: CASSQDMGKRSPLHF.

This clone showed up just a few times. The chain combines TRBV30 with TRBJ1-5, with D tentatively TRBD1 (6 bases). The germline gives CDR1 GTSNPN, CDR2 SVGIG (reference sequence). The V end was cut by 3 bases, the J end by 1 base, with 10 bases between. This CDR3 comprises 14 residues. The CDR3 loop is CAWSGGESNQPQHF. CDR3 bases: TGTGCCTGGAGCGGGGGCGAAAGCAATCAGCCCCAGCATTTT. Full variable domain (missing parts from reference TRBV30 and TRBJ1-5): SQTIHQWPATLVQPVGSPLSLECTVEGTSNPNLYWYRQAAGRGLQLLFYSVGIGQISSEVPQNLSASRPQDRQFILSSKKLLLSDSGFYLCAWSGGESNQPQHFGDGTRLSIL.

This rearrangement joins TRBV19 to TRBJ1-2, with a possible D match to TRBD1 (5 bases). Germline lookup yields CDR1 LNHDA and CDR2 SQIVND (reference sequence). The CDR3 spans 16 residues. V was cut by 3 bases and J by 2 bases, with 16 bases left in between. The CDR3 reads CASSISLTESNYGYTF. CDR3 DNA: TGTGCCAGTAGTATCTCTCTGACAGAATCGAACTATGGCTACACCTTC.

The CDR3 protein is CASSSTGGIIDTQYF. The CDR3 DNA is TGTGCCAGCAGTTCGACAGGGGGCATTATAGATACGCAGTATTTT. The rearrangement links TRBV5-6 to TRBJ2-3; 10 positions agree with TRBD1. From germline, CDR1 is SGHDT and CDR2 YYEEEE. The CDR3 runs to 15 residues. Trimming removed 5 bases from V and 5 bases from J; junction bases left unmatched: 8.